This T cell receptor (beta chain) was captured in a study of cytomegalovirus exposure and HLA in healthy donors. PCR used 60 Vbeta primers and 13 Jbeta primers. Assay used: immunoSEQ multiplex PCR; TCRdb lists only in-frame clones, some missing. Altogether 200,000 to 250,000 clones are present, 78% being singletons, with the ten largest covering around 0.44%. CDR3 length: 17 residues. Germline CDR1 is MNHEY and CDR2 is SMNVEV (reference sequence). Trimming took off 9 bases at V and 5 bases at J, with 26 bases between the two ends. This receptor was taken from a boy aged 10-17 years in good health and CMV-seronegative. Material for sequencing was PBMCs. This rearrangement joins TRBV27 to TRBJ2-4; TRBD2 is a possible D gene (5 bases). The DNA of the CDR3 is TGTGCCAGTCCGGGTATAGCCGGTAGCGATTTCGAAAACATTCAGTACTTC. Amino acids: CASPGIAGSDFENIQYF.